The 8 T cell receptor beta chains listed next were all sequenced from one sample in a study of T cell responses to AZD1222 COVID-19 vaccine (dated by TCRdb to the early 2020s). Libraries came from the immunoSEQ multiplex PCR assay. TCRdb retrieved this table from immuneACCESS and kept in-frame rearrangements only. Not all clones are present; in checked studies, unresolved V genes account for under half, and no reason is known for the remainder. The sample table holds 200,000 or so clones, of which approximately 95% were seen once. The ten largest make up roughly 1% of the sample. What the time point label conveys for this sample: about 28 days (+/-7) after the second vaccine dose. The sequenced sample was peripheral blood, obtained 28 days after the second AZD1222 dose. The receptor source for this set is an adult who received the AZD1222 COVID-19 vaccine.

DNA for the CDR3: TGTGCCAGTAGTATTCCGACAGACAACACTGAAGCTTTCTTT. Residues: CASSIPTDNTEAFF. The chain carries TRBV19 and TRBJ1-1; tentative D call: TRBD1 (5 bases). Per germline, CDR1 LNHDA and CDR2 SQIVND (reference sequence). The CDR3 runs to 14 residues. Trimming cost V 3 bases and J 2 bases, with 10 bases left between them.

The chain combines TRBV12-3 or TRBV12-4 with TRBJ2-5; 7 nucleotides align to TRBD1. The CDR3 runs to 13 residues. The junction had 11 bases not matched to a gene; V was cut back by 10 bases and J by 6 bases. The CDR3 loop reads CATGDSGEKTQYF. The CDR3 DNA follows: TGTGCCACCGGGGACAGTGGGGAAAAGACCCAGTACTTC.

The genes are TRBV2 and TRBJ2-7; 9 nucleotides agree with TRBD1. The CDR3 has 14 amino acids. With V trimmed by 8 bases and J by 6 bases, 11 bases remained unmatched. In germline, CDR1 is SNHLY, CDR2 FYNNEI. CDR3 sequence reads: CASGNRGLYGEQYF. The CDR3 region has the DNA TGTGCCAGCGGAAACAGGGGGCTCTACGGCGAGCAGTACTTC.

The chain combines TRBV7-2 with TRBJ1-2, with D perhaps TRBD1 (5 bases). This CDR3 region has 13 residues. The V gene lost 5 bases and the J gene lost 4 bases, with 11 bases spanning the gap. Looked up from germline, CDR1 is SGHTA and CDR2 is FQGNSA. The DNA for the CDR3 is TGTGCCAGCAGCCTCGGGACGGTCTATGGCTACACCTTC. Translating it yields CASSLGTVYGYTF.

DNA for the CDR3: TGCAGTGCTAGTAGGACTAGCGGAGGCACAGATACGCAGTATTTT. Translated: CSASRTSGGTDTQYF. The rearrangement joins TRBV20-1 to TRBJ2-3; TRBD2 agrees at 10 bases. Germline lookup yields CDR1 DFQATT and CDR2 SNEGSKA (reference sequence). The ends lost 3 bases at V and 1 base at J; junction bases unmatched: 4. The CDR3 length is 15 residues.

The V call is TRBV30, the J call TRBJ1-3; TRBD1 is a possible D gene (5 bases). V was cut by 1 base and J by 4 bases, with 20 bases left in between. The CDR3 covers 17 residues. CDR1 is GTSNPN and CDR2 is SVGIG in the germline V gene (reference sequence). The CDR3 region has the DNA TGTGCCTGGAGTGCTCCTCGTGGCAGGGTATCCGGAAACACCATATATTTT. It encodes CAWSAPRGRVSGNTIYF.

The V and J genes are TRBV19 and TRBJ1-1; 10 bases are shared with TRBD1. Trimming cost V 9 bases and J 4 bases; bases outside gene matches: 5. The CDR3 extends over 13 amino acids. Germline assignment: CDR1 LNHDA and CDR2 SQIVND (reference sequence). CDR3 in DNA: TGTGCCAGCGTGGGACAGGGGACCACTGAAGCTTTCTTT. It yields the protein CASVGQGTTEAFF.

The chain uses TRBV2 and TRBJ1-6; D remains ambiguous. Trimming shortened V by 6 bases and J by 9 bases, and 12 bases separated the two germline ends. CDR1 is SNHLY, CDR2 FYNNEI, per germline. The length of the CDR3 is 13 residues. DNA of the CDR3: TGTGCCAGCAGAGCAGGTGCTAGTTCACCCCTCCACTTT. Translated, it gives CASRAGASSPLHF.